A selection of T cell receptor beta chains follows, all from one sample in a study of cytomegalovirus exposure and HLA in healthy donors. Assay used: immunoSEQ multiplex PCR; TCRdb lists only in-frame clones, some missing. The repertoire holds 150,000 to 200,000 clones, over 75% seen once, with approximately 0.55% in the top ten. The sequenced sample was PBMCs. All receptors come from a woman aged 50 to 60 in good health and CMV-seronegative. CDR3s include the opening cysteine and the closing phenylalanine or tryptophan. Each record gives: J gene, V gene, D gene, clone size, CDR3 DNA, CDR3 protein. The D gene is left open where the match is weak. Not all rows give a size; the values are once, few, many and, for expanded clones, a class.

j_gene: TRBJ2-7
v_gene: TRBV6-5
d_gene: TRBD2
abundance: NA
CDR3nt: TGTGCCAGCAGTCTAGCGGCCAGCTCCTACGAGCAGTACTTC
CDR3aa: CASSLAASSYEQYF

j_gene: TRBJ2-7
v_gene: TRBV7-3
d_gene: TRBD2
abundance: NA
CDR3nt: TGTGCCAGCAGCTCCATAGCGGGTGACGAGCAGTACTTC
CDR3aa: CASSSIAGDEQYF

j_gene: TRBJ2-7
v_gene: TRBV6-5
d_gene: TRBD2
abundance: NA
CDR3nt: TGTGCCAGCAGTTCCCGCCTTGGCGGGAGCTCCTACGAGCAGTACTTC
CDR3aa: CASSSRLGGSSYEQYF

j_gene: TRBJ2-1
v_gene: TRBV14
d_gene: TRBD1
abundance: NA
CDR3nt: TGTGCCAGCAGCCACATGGGACAGGGGTGGGTTAGGTCCTACAATGAGCAGTTCTTC
CDR3aa: CASSHMGQGWVRSYNEQFF

j_gene: TRBJ1-2
v_gene: TRBV10-3
d_gene: TRBD1
abundance: NA
CDR3nt: TGTGCCATCAGTGAGTCCAAGGGACAGACTTACAACTATGGCTACACCTTC
CDR3aa: CAISESKGQTYNYGYTF

j_gene: TRBJ2-7
v_gene: TRBV5-1
d_gene: TRBD1
abundance: NA
CDR3nt: TGCGCCAGCAGCTTGGCAGGACAGGGTGGCGAGCAGTACTTC
CDR3aa: CASSLAGQGGEQYF

j_gene: TRBJ2-1
v_gene: TRBV4-3
d_gene: NA
abundance: once
CDR3nt: TGCGCCAGCAGCCAAAACCGGGACTCTTCCAATGAGCAGTTCTTC
CDR3aa: CASSQNRDSSNEQFF

j_gene: TRBJ2-7
v_gene: TRBV28
d_gene: NA
abundance: NA
CDR3nt: TGTGCCAGCAGTTGGACACAGTCCTACGAGCAGTACTTC
CDR3aa: CASSWTQSYEQYF

j_gene: TRBJ1-1
v_gene: TRBV11-1
d_gene: NA
abundance: once
CDR3nt: TGTGCCAGCAACCCCCGGGGGAGATTGAACACTGAAGCTTTCTTT
CDR3aa: CASNPRGRLNTEAFF

j_gene: TRBJ2-7
v_gene: TRBV11-2
d_gene: NA
abundance: NA
CDR3nt: TGTGCCAGCAGCTCCCGCTGGACAGATTCAGACGAGCAGTACTTC
CDR3aa: CASSSRWTDSDEQYF

j_gene: TRBJ2-4
v_gene: TRBV7-2
d_gene: NA
abundance: NA
CDR3nt: TGTGCCAGCAGTTCCGCCACACACAAAAACAGTCAGTACTTC
CDR3aa: CASSSATHKNSQYF

j_gene: TRBJ1-2
v_gene: TRBV11-2
d_gene: NA
abundance: NA
CDR3nt: TGTGCCAGCAGCTTAGAGTCAGATAATTATGGCTACACCTTC
CDR3aa: CASSLESDNYGYTF

j_gene: TRBJ1-1
v_gene: TRBV7-9
d_gene: TRBD1
abundance: NA
CDR3nt: TGTGCCAGCAACGAAAACCCACAGGGGGGAACTGAAGCTTTCTTT
CDR3aa: CASNENPQGGTEAFF

j_gene: TRBJ2-5
v_gene: TRBV18
d_gene: NA
abundance: few
CDR3nt: TGTGCCAGCTCACCACAGAGGGCCCTCCAAGAGACCCAGTACTTC
CDR3aa: CASSPQRALQETQYF